This T cell receptor (beta chain) derives from a study of blood T cell repertoires in COVID-19. At the level of the study: The samples span acute and convalescent COVID-19 from the United States, Italy and Spain. Sources were T cells, B-cell-depleted T cells, or PBMCs; the material itself was cDNA or gDNA.

Authors' processing steps: From reference gene primer amplification, estimates of nucleated cell counts were derived. TCRdb's copy holds only in-frame clones and misses some; the assay was immunoSEQ multiplex PCR. For V, J and clone size, that table is used; D and trimming come from the DNA. The sample includes around 50,000 clones, approximately 90% of them seen just once. The CDR3 has 16 amino acids. The V gene end was trimmed by 4 bases and the J gene end by 3 bases; junction bases not matched to a gene: 7. From germline, CDR1 is SGHNT and CDR2 YYREEE (reference sequence). This rearrangement joins TRBV5-4 to TRBJ2-1, with TRBD2 matching over 10 bases. The receptor's source is a man aged 50-59 years with active COVID-19. The sequencing input was peripheral blood. The CDR3 loop reads CASSPGLAENYNEQFF. The CDR3 DNA reads as TGTGCCAGCAGCCCAGGACTAGCGGAAAACTACAATGAGCAGTTCTTC.